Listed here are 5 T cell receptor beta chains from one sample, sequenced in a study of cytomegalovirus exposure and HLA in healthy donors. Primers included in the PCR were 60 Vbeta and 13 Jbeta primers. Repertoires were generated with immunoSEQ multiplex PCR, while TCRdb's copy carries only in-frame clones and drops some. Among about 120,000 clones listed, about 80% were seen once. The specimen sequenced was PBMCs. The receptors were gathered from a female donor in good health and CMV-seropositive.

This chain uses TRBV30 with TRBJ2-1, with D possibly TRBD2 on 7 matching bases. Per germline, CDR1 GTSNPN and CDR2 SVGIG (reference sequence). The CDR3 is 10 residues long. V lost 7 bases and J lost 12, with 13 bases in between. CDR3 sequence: CASSGGPQFF. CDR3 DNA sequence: TGTGCCTCGTCGGGGGGCCCGCAGTTCTTC.

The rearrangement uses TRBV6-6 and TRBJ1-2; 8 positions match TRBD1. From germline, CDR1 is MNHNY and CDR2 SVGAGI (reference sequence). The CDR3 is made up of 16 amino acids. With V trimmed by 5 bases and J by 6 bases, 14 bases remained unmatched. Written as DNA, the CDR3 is TGTGCCAGCAGTCCCCCCCGAGACAGGGGATTTGATGGCTACACCTTC. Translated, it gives CASSPPRDRGFDGYTF.

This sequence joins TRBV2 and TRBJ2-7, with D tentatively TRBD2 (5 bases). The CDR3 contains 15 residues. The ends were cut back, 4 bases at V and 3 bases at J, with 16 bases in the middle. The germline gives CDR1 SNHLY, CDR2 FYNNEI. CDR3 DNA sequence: TGTGCCAGCAGTGGGCCGAGGGCAGTAAACTACGAGCAGTACTTC. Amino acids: CASSGPRAVNYEQYF.

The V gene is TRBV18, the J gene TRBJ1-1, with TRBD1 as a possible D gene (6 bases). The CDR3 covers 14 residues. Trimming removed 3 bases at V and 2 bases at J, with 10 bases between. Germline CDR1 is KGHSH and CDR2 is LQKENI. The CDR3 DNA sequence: TGTGCCAGCTCACCTTTGGACAGAAACACTGAAGCTTTCTTT. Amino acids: CASSPLDRNTEAFF.

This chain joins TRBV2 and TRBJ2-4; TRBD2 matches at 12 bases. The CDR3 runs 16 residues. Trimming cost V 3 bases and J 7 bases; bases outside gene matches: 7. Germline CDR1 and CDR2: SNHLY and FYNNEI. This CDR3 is CASSDLAGGLLNIQYF. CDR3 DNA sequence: TGTGCCAGCAGTGACCTAGCGGGGGGGCTGTTGAACATTCAGTACTTC.